The TCR beta chain described here comes from a study of CD8+ T cells in alopecia areata. Study conclusions and caveats: One nonresponder makes the tie between baseline CD8+ expansion and response uncertain. Greater clonality was observed in lesional scalp samples, especially alopecia totalis/universalis, versus normal scalp.

Treatment noted: oral pan-JAK inhibitor, 5-10 mg twice daily. This clone appeared a few times. Its antigen is undetermined. The CDR3 extends over 14 amino acids. CDR1 KGHSH and CDR2 LQKENI come from the germline V gene. Trimming cost V 4 bases and J 3 bases, with 10 bases left between them. cDNA serving as the sequencing template came from extracted, reverse transcribed RNA. TCRdb's copy holds only in-frame clones and misses some; the assay was immunoSEQ multiplex PCR. The top ten hold 5.5% of the sample, which has some 200,000 clones, roughly 60% seen once. This TCR was recovered from a human donor with alopecia areata. The V call is TRBV18, the J call TRBJ1-5; a weak D match, TRBD1 (6 bases). The material sequenced was CD4+ T cells sorted from blood, taken at week 24, from a patient treated with tofacitinib. CDR3 loop: CASSLDRSNQPQHF. DNA of the CDR3: TGTGCCAGCTCACTGGACAGATCCAATCAGCCCCAGCATTTT. The complete variable domain, with remaining parts taken from reference TRBV18 and TRBJ1-5, reads NAGVMQNPRHLVRRRGQEARLRCSPMKGHSHVYWYRQLPEEGLKFMVYLQKENIIDESGMPKERFSAEFPKEGPSILRIQQVVRGDSAAYFCASSLDRSNQPQHFGDGTRLSIL.